This T cell receptor (beta chain) was observed in a study of T cell changes during pregnancy in multiple sclerosis. For this clone: Additional DNA sequences in this sample encode the identical CDR3.

Here immunoSEQ multiplex PCR was the method, and the copy in TCRdb shows in-frame clones only, minus some. The sample lists fewer than 70,000 clones, approximately 94% occurring once. This TCR derives from a female donor with multiple sclerosis, enrolled in a pregnancy study. The source material was CD8+ T cells from peripheral blood mononuclear cells, sampled in the third trimester of pregnancy.

This chain's CDR3 is CASSKPSRRTEAFF. In nucleotides, the CDR3 is TGTGCCAGCAGCAAACCTAGTCGACGAACTGAAGCTTTCTTT. The V gene is TRBV21-1, the J gene TRBJ1-1. TRBV21-1 has pseudogene status. The CDR3 length is 14 residues.